The sequence of this T cell receptor beta chain was determined in a study of blood T cell repertoires in COVID-19. Study-level background: Spain, Italy and the United States supplied samples that represented acute and convalescent COVID-19.

The protocol was immunoSEQ multiplex PCR, while the TCRdb copy is restricted to in-frame clones and leaves out a portion. This sample has 150,000 to 200,000 clones, with approximately 86% found just once. CDR3 length equals 16 residues. Germline CDR1 and CDR2: SGHNT and YYREEE (reference sequence). The V end was cut by 0 bases, the J end by 5 bases, with 14 bases between. Sequencing was done on a sample of peripheral blood. The genes are TRBV5-4 and TRBJ1-4; D is unresolved. The receptor was derived from a man aged 55-75 years with COVID-19, enrolled during active disease. The CDR3 DNA reads TGTGCCAGCAGCTTGGACTATTCGGCAGCCAATGAAAAACTGTTTTTT. Its protein product is CASSLDYSAANEKLFF.